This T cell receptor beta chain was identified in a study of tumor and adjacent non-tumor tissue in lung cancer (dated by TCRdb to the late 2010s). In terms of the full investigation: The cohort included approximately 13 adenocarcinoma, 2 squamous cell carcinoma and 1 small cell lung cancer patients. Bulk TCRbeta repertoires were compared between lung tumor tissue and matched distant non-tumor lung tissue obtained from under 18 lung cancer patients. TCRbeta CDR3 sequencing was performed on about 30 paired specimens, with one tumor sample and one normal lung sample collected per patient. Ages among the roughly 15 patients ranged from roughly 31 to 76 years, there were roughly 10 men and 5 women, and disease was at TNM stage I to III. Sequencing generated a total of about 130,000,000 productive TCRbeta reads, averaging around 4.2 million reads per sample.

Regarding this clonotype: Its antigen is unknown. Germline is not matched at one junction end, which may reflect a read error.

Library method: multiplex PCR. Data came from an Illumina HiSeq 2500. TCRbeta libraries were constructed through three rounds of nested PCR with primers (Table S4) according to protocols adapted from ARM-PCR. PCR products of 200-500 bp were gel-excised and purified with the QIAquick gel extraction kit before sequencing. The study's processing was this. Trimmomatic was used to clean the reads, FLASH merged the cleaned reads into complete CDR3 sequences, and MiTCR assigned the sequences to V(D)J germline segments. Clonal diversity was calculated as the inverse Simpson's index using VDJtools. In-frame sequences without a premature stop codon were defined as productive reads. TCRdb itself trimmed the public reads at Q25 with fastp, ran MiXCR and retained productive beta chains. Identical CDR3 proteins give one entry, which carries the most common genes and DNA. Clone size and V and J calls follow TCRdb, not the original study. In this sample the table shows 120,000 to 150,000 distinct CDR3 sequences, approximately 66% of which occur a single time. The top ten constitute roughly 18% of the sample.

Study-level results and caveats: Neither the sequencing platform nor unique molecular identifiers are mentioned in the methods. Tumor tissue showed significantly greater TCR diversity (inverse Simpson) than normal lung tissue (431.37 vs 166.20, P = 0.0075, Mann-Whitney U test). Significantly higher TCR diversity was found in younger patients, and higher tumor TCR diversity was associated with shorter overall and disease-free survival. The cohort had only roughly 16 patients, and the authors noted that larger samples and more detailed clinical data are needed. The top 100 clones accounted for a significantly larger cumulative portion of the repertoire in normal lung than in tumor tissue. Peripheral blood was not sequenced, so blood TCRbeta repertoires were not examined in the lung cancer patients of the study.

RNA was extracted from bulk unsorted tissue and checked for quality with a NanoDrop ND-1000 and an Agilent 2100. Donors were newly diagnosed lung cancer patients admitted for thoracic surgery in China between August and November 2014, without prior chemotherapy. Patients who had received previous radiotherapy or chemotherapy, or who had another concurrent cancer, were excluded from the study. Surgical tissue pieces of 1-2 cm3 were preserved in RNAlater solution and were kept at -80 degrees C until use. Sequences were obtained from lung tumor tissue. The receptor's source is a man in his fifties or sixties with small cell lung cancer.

The bases read TGTGCCAGCAGTTTATTGGGGGTGCTCACCGGGGAGCTGTGTTTT. The translation is CASSLLGVLTGELCF. The receptor chain draws on TRBV28 and TRBJ2-2; the D gene is perhaps TRBD1 or TRBD2, each of them matching over 5 bases. Sequences MDHEN (CDR1) and SYDVKM (CDR2) are obtained from the germline V gene. The cysteine opens and the phenylalanine closes a CDR3 of 15 amino acids. Only CDR3 DNA remains: 45 bases, in frame from the first base. Outside the CDR3, residues come from the reference TRBV28 and TRBJ2-2 proteins, so the full variable domain is: DVKVTQSSRYLVKRTGEKVFLECVQDMDHENMFWYRQDPGLGLRLIYFSYDVKMKEKGDIPEGYSVSREKKERFSLILESASTNQTSMYLCASSLLGVLTGELCFGEGSRLTVL.